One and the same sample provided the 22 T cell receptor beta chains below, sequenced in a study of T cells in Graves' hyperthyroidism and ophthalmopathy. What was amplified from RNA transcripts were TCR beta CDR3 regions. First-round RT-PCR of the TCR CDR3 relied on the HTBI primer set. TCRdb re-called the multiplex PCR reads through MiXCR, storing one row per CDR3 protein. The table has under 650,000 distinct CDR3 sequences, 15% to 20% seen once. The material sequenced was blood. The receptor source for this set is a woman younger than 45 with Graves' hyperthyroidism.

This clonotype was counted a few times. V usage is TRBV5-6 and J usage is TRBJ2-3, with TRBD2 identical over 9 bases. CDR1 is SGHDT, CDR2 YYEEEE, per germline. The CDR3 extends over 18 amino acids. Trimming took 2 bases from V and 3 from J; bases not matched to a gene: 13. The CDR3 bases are TGTGCCAGCAGCTTTAAAGCGGGAGGTATGTGGGTAACAGATACGCAGTATTTT. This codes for CASSFKAGGMWVTDTQYF.

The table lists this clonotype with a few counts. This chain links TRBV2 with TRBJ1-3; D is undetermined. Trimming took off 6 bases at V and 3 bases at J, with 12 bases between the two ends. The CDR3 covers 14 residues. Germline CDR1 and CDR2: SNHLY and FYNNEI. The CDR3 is CASRLEVGGNTIYF. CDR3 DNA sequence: TGTGCCAGCAGGCTGGAGGTCGGTGGAAACACCATATATTTT.

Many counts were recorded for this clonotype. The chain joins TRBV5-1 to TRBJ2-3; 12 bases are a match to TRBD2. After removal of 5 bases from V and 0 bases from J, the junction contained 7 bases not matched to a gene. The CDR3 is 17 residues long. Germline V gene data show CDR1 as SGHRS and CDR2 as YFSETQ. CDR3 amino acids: CASRMTSGSRSTDTQYF. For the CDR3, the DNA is TGCGCCAGCAGGATGACTAGCGGGAGTAGGAGCACAGATACGCAGTATTTT.

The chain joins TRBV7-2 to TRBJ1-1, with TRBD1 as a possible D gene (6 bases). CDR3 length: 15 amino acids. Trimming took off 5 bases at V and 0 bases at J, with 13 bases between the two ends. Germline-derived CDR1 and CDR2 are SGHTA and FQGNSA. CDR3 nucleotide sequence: TGTGCCAGCAGCCCCATCGGACAGCTGAACACTGAAGCTTTCTTT. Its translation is CASSPIGQLNTEAFF.

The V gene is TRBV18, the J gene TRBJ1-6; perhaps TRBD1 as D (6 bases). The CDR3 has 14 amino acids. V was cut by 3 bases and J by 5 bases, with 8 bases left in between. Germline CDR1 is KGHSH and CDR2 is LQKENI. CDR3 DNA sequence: TGTGCCAGCTCACCTTACAGGGATAATTCACCCCTCCACTTT. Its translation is CASSPYRDNSPLHF.

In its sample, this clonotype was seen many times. The CDR3 region has the DNA TGTGCCAGCAGTTTATTTACGGGGCGGACAGGGGGACGGGGCACTGAAGCTTTCTTT. Translation gives CASSLFTGRTGGRGTEAFF. This sequence joins TRBV28 and TRBJ1-1; 10 positions agree with TRBD1. The CDR3 extends over 19 amino acids. Trimming cost V 1 base and J 4 bases; bases outside gene matches: 15. Germline V gives CDR1 MDHEN, CDR2 SYDVKM.

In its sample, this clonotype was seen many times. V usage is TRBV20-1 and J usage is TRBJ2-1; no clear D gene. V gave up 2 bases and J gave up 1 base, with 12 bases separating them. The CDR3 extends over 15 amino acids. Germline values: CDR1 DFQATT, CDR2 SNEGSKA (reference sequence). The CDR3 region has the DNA TGCAGTGCTAGATCGATGCAGACTTCCTACAATGAGCAGTTCTTC. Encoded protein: CSARSMQTSYNEQFF.

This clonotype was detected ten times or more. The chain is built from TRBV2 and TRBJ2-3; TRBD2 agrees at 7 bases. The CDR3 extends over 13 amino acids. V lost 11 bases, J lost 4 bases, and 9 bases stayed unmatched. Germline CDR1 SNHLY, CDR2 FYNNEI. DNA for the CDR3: TGTGCCGGAGGGAGGGACCCGGCAGATACGCAGTATTTT. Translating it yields CAGGRDPADTQYF.

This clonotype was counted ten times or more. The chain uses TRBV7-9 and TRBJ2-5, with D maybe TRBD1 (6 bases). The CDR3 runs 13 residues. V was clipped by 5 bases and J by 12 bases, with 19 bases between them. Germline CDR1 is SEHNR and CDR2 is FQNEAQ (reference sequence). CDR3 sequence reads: CASSTRALEGEYF. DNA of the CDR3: TGTGCCAGCAGCACAAGGGCCCTAGAGGGGGAGTACTTC. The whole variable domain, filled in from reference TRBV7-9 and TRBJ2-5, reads DTGVSQNPRHKITKRGQNVTFRCDPISEHNRLYWYRQTLGQGPEFLTYFQNEAQLEKSRLLSDRFSAERPKGSFSTLEIQRTEQGDSAMYLCASSTRALEGEYFGPGTRLLVL.

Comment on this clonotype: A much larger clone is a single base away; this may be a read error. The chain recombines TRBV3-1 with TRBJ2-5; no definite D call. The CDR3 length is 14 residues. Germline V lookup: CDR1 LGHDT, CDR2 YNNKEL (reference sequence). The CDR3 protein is CTSSQDISSRTQYF. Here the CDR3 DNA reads TGTACCAGCAGCCAAGATATCTCCTCCCGGACCCAGTACTTC.

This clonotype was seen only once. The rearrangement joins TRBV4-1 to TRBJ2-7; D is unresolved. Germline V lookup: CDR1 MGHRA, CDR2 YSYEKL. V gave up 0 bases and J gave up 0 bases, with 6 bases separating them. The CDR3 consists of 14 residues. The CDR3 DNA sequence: TGCGCCAGCAGCCAAGACTTCAGCTCCTACGAGCAGTACTTC. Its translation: CASSQDFSSYEQYF.

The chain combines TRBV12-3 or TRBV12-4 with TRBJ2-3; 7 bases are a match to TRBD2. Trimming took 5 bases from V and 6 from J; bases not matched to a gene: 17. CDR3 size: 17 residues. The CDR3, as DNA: TGTGCCAGCAGTCCCCGCTATGTAGCGGGCTCGTTGGATACGCAGTATTTT. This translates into CASSPRYVAGSLDTQYF.

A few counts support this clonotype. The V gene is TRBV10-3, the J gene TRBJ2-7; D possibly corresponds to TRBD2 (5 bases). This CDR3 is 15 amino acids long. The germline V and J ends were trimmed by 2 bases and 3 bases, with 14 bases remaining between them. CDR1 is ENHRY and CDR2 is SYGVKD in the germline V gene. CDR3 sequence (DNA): TGTGCCATCAGTGAGGGGCAGACCGGGGACTACGAGCAGTACTTC. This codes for CAISEGQTGDYEQYF.

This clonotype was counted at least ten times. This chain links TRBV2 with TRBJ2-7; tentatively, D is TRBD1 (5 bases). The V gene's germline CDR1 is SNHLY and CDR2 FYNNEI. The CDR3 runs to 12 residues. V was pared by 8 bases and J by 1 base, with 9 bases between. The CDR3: CASDSFSYEQYF. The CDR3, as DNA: TGTGCCAGCGACAGCTTTTCCTACGAGCAGTACTTC. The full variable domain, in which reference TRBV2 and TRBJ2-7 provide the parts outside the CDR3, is EPEVTQTPSHQVTQMGQEVILRCVPISNHLYFYWYRQILGQKVEFLVSFYNNEISEKSEIFDDQFSVERPDGSNFTLKIRSTKLEDSAMYFCASDSFSYEQYFGPGTRLTVT.

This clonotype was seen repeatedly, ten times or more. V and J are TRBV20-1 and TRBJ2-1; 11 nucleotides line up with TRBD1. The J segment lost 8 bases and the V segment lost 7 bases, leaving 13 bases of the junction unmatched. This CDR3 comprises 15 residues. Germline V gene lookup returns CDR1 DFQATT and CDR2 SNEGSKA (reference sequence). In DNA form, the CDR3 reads TGCAGTGTCTCAGAGCTGGGACAGGGGGAATATGAGCAGTTCTTC. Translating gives CSVSELGQGEYEQFF.

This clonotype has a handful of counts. The CDR3 region has the DNA TGCCGTCTCAGAGATACGCAGTATTTT. Residues: CRLRDTQYF. This sequence joins TRBV20-1 and TRBJ2-3; D unclear. This CDR3 has 9 amino acids. Germline V CDR1 and CDR2: DFQATT, SNEGSKA (reference sequence).

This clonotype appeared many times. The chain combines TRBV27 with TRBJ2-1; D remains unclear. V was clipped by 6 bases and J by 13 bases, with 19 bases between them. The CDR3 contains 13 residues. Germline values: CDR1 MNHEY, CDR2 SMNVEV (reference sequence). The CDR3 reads CASSHPSNGVQFF. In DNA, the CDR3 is TGTGCCAGCAGCCATCCGTCCAATGGAGTACAGTTCTTC.

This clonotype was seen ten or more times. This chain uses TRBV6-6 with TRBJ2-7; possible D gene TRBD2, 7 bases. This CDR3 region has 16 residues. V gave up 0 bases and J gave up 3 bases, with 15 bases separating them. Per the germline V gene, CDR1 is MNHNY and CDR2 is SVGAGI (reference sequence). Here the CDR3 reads CASSYSGGRSIYEQYF. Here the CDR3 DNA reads TGTGCCAGCAGTTACTCGGGGGGGCGTTCCATCTACGAGCAGTACTTC.

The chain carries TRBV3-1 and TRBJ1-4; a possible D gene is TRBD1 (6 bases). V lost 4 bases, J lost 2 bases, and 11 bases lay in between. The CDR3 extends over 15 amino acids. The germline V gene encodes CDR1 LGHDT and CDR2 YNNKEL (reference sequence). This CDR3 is CASSPKGGTNEKLFF. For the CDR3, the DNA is TGTGCCAGCAGCCCCAAGGGGGGGACTAATGAAAAACTGTTTTTT. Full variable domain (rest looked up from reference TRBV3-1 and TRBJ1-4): DTAVSQTPKYLVTQMGNDKSIKCEQNLGHDTMYWYKQDSKKFLKIMFSYNNKELIINETVPNRFSPKSPDKAHLNLHINSLELGDSAVYFCASSPKGGTNEKLFFGSGTQLSVL.

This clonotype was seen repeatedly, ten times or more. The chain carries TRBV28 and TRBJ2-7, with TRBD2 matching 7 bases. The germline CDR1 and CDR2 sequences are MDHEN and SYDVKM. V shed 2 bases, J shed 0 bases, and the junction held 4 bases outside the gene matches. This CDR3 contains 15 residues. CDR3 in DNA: TGTGCCAGCAGTTTAATAACTAGCGACTCCTACGAGCAGTACTTC. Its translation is CASSLITSDSYEQYF.

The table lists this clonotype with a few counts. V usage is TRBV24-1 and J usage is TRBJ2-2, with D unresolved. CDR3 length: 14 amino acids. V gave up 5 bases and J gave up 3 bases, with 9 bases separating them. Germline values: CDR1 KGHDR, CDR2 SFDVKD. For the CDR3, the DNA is TGTGCCACCAGTGGACGGTTACACACCGGGGAGCTGTTTTTT. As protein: CATSGRLHTGELFF.

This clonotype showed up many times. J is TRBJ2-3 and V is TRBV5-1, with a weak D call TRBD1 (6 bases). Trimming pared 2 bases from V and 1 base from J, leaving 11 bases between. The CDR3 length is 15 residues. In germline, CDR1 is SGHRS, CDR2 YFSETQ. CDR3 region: CASSFRTAGTDTQYF. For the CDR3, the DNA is TGCGCCAGCAGCTTCCGGACAGCCGGCACAGATACGCAGTATTTT.